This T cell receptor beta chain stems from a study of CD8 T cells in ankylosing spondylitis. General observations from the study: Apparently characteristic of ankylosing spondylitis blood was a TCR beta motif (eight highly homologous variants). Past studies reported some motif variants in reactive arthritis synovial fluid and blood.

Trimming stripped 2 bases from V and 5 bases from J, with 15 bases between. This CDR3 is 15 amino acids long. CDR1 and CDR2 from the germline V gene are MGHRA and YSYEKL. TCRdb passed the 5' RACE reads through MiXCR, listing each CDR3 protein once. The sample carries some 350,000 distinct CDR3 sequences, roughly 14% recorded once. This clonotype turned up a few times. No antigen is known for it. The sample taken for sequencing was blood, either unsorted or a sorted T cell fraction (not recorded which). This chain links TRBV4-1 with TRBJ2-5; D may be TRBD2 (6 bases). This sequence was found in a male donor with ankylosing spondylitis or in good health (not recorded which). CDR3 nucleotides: TGCGCCAGCAGCCAATATTCCGCGGGGTTGGAGACCCAGTACTTC. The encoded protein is CASSQYSAGLETQYF.